Listed here are 17 T cell receptor beta chains from one sample, sequenced in a study of Graves' ophthalmopathy and Graves' hyperthyroidism. Amplified TCR beta CDR3 regions were obtained using RNA transcripts as template. First-round RT-PCR relied on HTBI primers, and a second-round multiplex PCR came next. A single record per CDR3 protein comes from TCRdb applying MiXCR to the multiplex PCR reads. This sample has some 410,000 distinct CDR3 sequences, with roughly 21% found just once. Sequencing input: peripheral blood. These receptors were taken from a woman aged 18-29 years with stable Graves' hyperthyroidism.

This clonotype was found many times. The V and J genes are TRBV12-3 or TRBV12-4 and TRBJ2-3; 7 bases map to TRBD2. The CDR3 consists of 14 residues. V dropped 3 bases and J dropped 6; count of bases not matched to a gene: 6. The chain's CDR3 is CASSFRSGSDTQYF. The CDR3 nucleotides are TGTGCCAGCAGTTTTCGTAGCGGGTCCGATACGCAGTATTTT.

Only a few counts were recorded for this clonotype. A read error may be the cause here, since a much bigger clone is one base away. The CDR3 DNA reads TGTGCCAGCAGCTTAGCGAACCCCCCCACGCCGCACTTC. This encodes CASSLANPPTPHF. The chain recombines TRBV7-2 with TRBJ2-5; unclear D gene. Germline values: CDR1 SGHTA, CDR2 FQGNSA. The CDR3 loop spans 13 amino acids.

This clonotype was detected many times. V usage is TRBV2 and J usage is TRBJ1-1; D remains unclear. Between the trimmed V and J ends, which lost 6 bases and 1 base, there was a span of 9 bases. The CDR3 runs to 13 residues. Germline values: CDR1 SNHLY, CDR2 FYNNEI. CDR3 coding DNA: TGTGCCAGCAGGAAGCACAAGAACACTGAAGCTTTCTTT. Protein: CASRKHKNTEAFF.

This clonotype has a count of ten or more. The chain joins TRBV6-5 to TRBJ1-6, with 8 bases that match TRBD1. Germline CDR1 reads MNHEY; CDR2 reads SVGAGI. V lost 8 bases, J lost 7 bases, and 7 bases stayed unmatched. The CDR3 sequence is 14 residues long. The CDR3 bases are TGTGCCAGCGGAAGGGACAGGATAAATTCACCCCTCCACTTT. Protein product: CASGRDRINSPLHF.

In its sample, this clonotype was seen many times. The rearrangement uses TRBV4-3 and TRBJ2-5; 9 positions agree with TRBD2. Unmatched junction bases numbered 3, after V lost 3 bases and J lost 4 bases. There are 14 residues in the CDR3. The germline CDR1 and CDR2 sequences are LGHNA and YSLEER. CDR3 region: CASSQTSGLETQYF. As DNA, the CDR3 is TGCGCCAGCAGCCAGACTAGCGGCTTAGAGACCCAGTACTTC.

Only a few counts were recorded for this clonotype. The rearrangement joins TRBV7-3 to TRBJ2-3; weak D call: TRBD2 (5 bases). Germline CDR1 SGHTA, CDR2 FQGTGA. This CDR3 comprises 15 residues. V lost 0 bases to trimming and J lost 0 bases, with 7 bases between them. In DNA form, the CDR3 reads TGTGCCAGCAGCTTAACCGGGATCAGCACAGATACGCAGTATTTT. This gives the protein CASSLTGISTDTQYF.

This clonotype was seen at least ten times. The CDR3 DNA is TGTGCCACCAGCAGAGAAAGACAGGGTGGAGGTCGGGAGCAGTACTTC. This gives the protein CATSRERQGGGREQYF. The chain joins TRBV15 to TRBJ2-7; 7 nucleotides agree with TRBD1. V gave up 0 bases and J gave up 7 bases; unmatched junction bases: 12. Germline V gene data show CDR1 as LNHNV and CDR2 as YYDKDF (reference sequence). The CDR3 loop spans 16 amino acids. The variable domain in full, with the rest retrieved from reference TRBV15 and TRBJ2-7, is DAMVIQNPRYQVTQFGKPVTLSCSQTLNHNVMYWYQQKSSQAPKLLFHYYDKDFNNEADTPDNFQSRRPNTSFCFLDIRSPGLGDTAMYLCATSRERQGGGREQYFGPGTRLTVT.

This clonotype came up many times. This rearrangement joins TRBV6-5 to TRBJ1-6; TRBD1 might be the D (5 bases). The CDR3 is 15 residues long. The germline CDR1 and CDR2 sequences are MNHEY and SVGAGI. The germline V and J ends were trimmed by 6 bases and 10 bases, with 19 bases remaining between them. Here the CDR3 reads CASSPPRGKGSPLHF. CDR3 in DNA: TGTGCCAGCAGCCCCCCTCGGGGTAAGGGGTCACCCCTCCACTTT.

This clonotype was seen many times. The genes are TRBV28 and TRBJ2-7; D gene ambiguous. Trimming removed 5 bases from V and 4 bases from J, with 21 bases in between. The CDR3 totals 16 residues. CDR1 MDHEN and CDR2 SYDVKM come from the germline V gene. The CDR3 coding sequence is TGTGCCAGCAGTCCTTTTTTTAGACAACTATTATACGAGCAGTACTTC. Encoded protein: CASSPFFRQLLYEQYF.

Here the CDR3 reads CARGLTYEQYF. The DNA of the CDR3 is TGTGCCAGGGGGCTGACCTACGAGCAGTACTTC. The chain recombines TRBV7-4 with TRBJ2-7; maybe TRBD1 (5 bases). Trimming pared 9 bases from V and 2 bases from J, leaving 8 bases between. The CDR3 is 11 amino acids. Germline-derived CDR1 and CDR2 are SGHVT and SQSDAQ.

The J gene is TRBJ2-2, the V gene TRBV30, with TRBD2 matching 11 bases. Germline assignment: CDR1 GTSNPN and CDR2 SVGIG (reference sequence). The CDR3 length is 15 residues. J was trimmed by 1 base and V by 4 bases; bases with no gene match: 2. In DNA form, the CDR3 reads TGTGCCTGGATGGGGACTAGCGGGAACACCGGGGAGCTGTTTTTT. It codes for CAWMGTSGNTGELFF.

This clonotype was seen at least ten times. This chain joins TRBV20-1 and TRBJ2-5; maybe TRBD2 (7 bases). Trimming stripped 6 bases from V and 5 bases from J, with 31 bases between. The CDR3 extends over 18 amino acids. Germline lookup yields CDR1 DFQATT and CDR2 SNEGSKA (reference sequence). As DNA, the CDR3 is TGCAGTGCCCGCCAGATCCTCAAAGCTGGGGGGGCCCTGGAGACCCAGTACTTC. It specifies CSARQILKAGGALETQYF.

This clonotype was seen repeatedly, ten times or more. The gene calls are TRBV28 and TRBJ2-7, with a tentative D call TRBD1 (6 bases). Germline-derived CDR1 and CDR2 are MDHEN and SYDVKM. This CDR3 has 13 amino acids. V dropped 6 bases and J dropped 6 bases, with 15 bases sitting between them. The DNA of the CDR3 is TGTGCCAGCAGCCGTGGACAGACGGGCGAGCAGTACTTC. Translating it yields CASSRGQTGEQYF. Drawing the rest from reference TRBV28 and TRBJ2-7, the complete variable domain is DVKVTQSSRYLVKRTGEKVFLECVQDMDHENMFWYRQDPGLGLRLIYFSYDVKMKEKGDIPEGYSVSREKKERFSLILESASTNQTSMYLCASSRGQTGEQYFGPGTRLTVT.

Many counts were recorded for this clonotype. The V gene is TRBV6-1, the J gene TRBJ2-1, with 14 bases aligning to TRBD2. J was trimmed by 10 bases and V by 3 bases; bases with no gene match: 5. Germline loops: CDR1 MNHNS, CDR2 SASEGT. This CDR3 has 15 residues. The CDR3 is CASSDGTSGSAEQFF. The CDR3 nucleotides read TGTGCCAGCAGTGACGGGACTAGCGGGAGCGCCGAGCAGTTCTTC.

V gene TRBV28 combines with J gene TRBJ2-7; TRBD1 matches at 10 bases. This CDR3 contains 16 residues. The junction had 10 bases not matched to a gene; V was cut back by 7 bases and J by 1 base. The germline CDR1 and CDR2 sequences are MDHEN and SYDVKM. CDR3 sequence reads: CASTLPRDRGSYEQYF. The DNA for the CDR3 is TGTGCCAGCACTCTCCCGAGGGACAGGGGTTCCTACGAGCAGTACTTC.

This clonotype appeared many times. This chain joins TRBV19 and TRBJ1-5; D gene uncertain. The V end lost 7 bases, the J end lost 3 bases, and 13 bases lay between the germline ends. CDR1 and CDR2 from the germline V gene are LNHDA and SQIVND (reference sequence). The CDR3 covers 14 residues. CDR3 DNA: TGTGCCAGTAAGGAGCGGCAGTTCAATCAGCCCCAGCATTTT. Residues: CASKERQFNQPQHF.

Ten or more counts support this clonotype. The chain employs TRBV7-2 and TRBJ2-5, with D tentatively TRBD2 (6 bases). CDR1 is SGHTA, CDR2 FQGNSA, per germline. Trimming left V 3 bases short and J 0 bases short, with 8 bases between. This CDR3 region has 14 residues. CDR3 nucleotide sequence: TGTGCCAGCAGCTTTCGGGGGTACCAAGAGACCCAGTACTTC. Protein: CASSFRGYQETQYF.